The present T cell receptor (beta chain) was sequenced within a study of human T cells and chemical hapten exposure. About the study: Patch tests of 0.01% DPC on the upper back were read at 6 days. A patient group, mainly female, showed alopecia areata, totalis or universalis.

There are a few counts of this clonotype. Time point denoted: patch test 3, about 24 weeks after DPC sensitization. Noted treatment: therapeutic diphenylcyclopropenone sensitization with weekly scalp DPC. One entry per CDR3 protein, called by TCRdb with MiXCR from the RACE reads. The data show 80,000 to 100,000 distinct CDR3 sequences, roughly a quarter seen once. The V and J ends lost 0 bases and 5 bases respectively, with 12 bases between them. The germline V gene has CDR1 SGHRS and CDR2 YFSETQ. The CDR3 has 14 residues. This sequence joins TRBV5-1 and TRBJ2-7; D is ambiguous. The TCR was taken from a man aged 40-49 years with alopecia areata. Some clones in this sample may be carry-over from other donors' samples. The sequences come from whole blood, collected in connection with sensitization to the hapten diphenylcyclopropenone (DPC). In nucleotides, the CDR3 is TGCGCCAGCAGCTTGGTCTCCCGTCCCGACGAGCAGTACTTC. As protein: CASSLVSRPDEQYF.